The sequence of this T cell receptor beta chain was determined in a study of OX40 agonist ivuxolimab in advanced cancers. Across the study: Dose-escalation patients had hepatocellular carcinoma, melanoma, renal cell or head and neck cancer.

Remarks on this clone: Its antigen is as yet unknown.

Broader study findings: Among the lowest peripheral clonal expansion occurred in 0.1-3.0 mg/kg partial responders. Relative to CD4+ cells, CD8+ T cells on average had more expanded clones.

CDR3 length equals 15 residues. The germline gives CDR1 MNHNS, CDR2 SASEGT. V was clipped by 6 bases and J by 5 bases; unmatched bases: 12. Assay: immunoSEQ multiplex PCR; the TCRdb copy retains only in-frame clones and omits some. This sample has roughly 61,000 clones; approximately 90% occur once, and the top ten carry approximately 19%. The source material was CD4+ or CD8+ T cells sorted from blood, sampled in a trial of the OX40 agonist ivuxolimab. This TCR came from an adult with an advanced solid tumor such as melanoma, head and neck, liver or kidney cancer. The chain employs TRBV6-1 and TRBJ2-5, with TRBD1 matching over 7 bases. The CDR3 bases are TGTGCCAGCAGCGGATGGCAGGGGGTTGATGAGACCCAGTACTTC. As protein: CASSGWQGVDETQYF.